This TCR beta chain derives from a study of Ad26.COV2.S vaccination and SARS-CoV-2 variants. The V end lost 4 bases, the J end lost 2 bases, and 12 bases lay between the germline ends. CDR1 is MNHEY, CDR2 SVGEGT, per germline. The CDR3 is 14 amino acids. Specified treatment: about 20 received Ad26.COV2.S at low or high dose, single or two shots; about 5 received placebo; per-sample allocation not given. The samples were gathered on day 63 after the first injection of vaccine or placebo. The method was immunoSEQ multiplex PCR; TCRdb's version includes in-frame clones alone and lacks a portion of them. The sample carries 350,000 to 600,000 clones, around 89% recorded once.

The receptor was derived from a person aged 18-60 years who received the Ad26.COV2.S COVID-19 vaccine or a placebo. The chain has TRBV6-2 or TRBV6-3 and TRBJ2-7; D might be TRBD1 (6 bases). This material consisted of peripheral blood, taken in a trial of Ad26.COV2.S vaccine versus placebo. Written as DNA, the CDR3 is TGTGCCAGCAGTTCCGGACAGCTAGCCTACGAGCAGTACTTC. Amino acid sequence: CASSSGQLAYEQYF.